Listed below are T cell receptor beta chains from one sample, sequenced in a study of cytomegalovirus exposure and HLA in healthy donors. Sequencing used immunoSEQ multiplex PCR; TCRdb keeps in-frame clones, though not all of them. The table includes approximately 41,000 clones, about 84% detected once. Sequenced material: PBMCs. The receptors were gathered from a man aged 50 to 60 in good health and CMV-seronegative. Both conserved end residues are part of each CDR3. Fields, in order: V gene, J gene, clone size, D gene, CDR3 protein, CDR3 DNA. A D gene is named only where the DNA matches it firmly. Size values are once, few and many counts, or a class for expanded clones, and some rows have none.

TRBV28	TRBJ1-5	.	.	CASSTGTGQPQHF	TGTGCCAGCAGTACAGGGACCGGGCAGCCCCAGCATTTT
TRBV27	TRBJ2-1	.	.	CASNRVGGYNEQFF	TGTGCCAGCAATCGGGTTGGAGGCTACAATGAGCAGTTCTTC
TRBV19	TRBJ1-1	.	.	CASSITGNTEAFF	TGTGCCAGTAGTATAACGGGAAACACTGAAGCTTTCTTT
TRBV7-3	TRBJ1-2	.	TRBD1	CASSLRTGHGYTF	TGTGCCAGCAGCTTACGGACAGGGCATGGCTACACCTTC
TRBV4-3	TRBJ2-7	.	.	CASSQDRGTYEQYF	TGCGCCAGCAGCCAAGACCGAGGGACCTACGAGCAGTACTTC
TRBV5-3	TRBJ1-6	.	TRBD1	CARRQGTYNSPLHF	TGTGCCAGAAGACAGGGGACCTATAATTCACCCCTCCACTTT
TRBV7-9	TRBJ2-7	few	.	CSSSLEGGQYHEQYF	TGTTCCAGCAGCTTAGAGGGGGGACAGTACCACGAGCAGTACTTC
TRBV7-2	TRBJ2-7	.	.	CAVTEGGSYEQYF	TGTGCCGTTACGGAGGGCGGTTCCTACGAGCAGTACTTC
TRBV11-2	TRBJ2-1	.	TRBD2	CASSLTSGSNEQFF	TGTGCCAGCAGCTTAACTAGCGGGAGTAATGAGCAGTTCTTC
TRBV18	TRBJ1-3	.	.	CASSPQDTIYF	TGTGCCAGCTCCCCGCAGGACACCATATATTTT
TRBV7-6	TRBJ2-3	.	.	CASSLVAGTDTQYF	TGTGCCAGCAGCTTAGTTGCAGGGACAGATACGCAGTATTTT
TRBV5-6	TRBJ2-1	.	TRBD1	CASSDGQGYNEQFF	TGTGCCAGCAGCGATGGACAGGGATACAATGAGCAGTTCTTC
TRBV9	TRBJ1-5	.	.	CASSRAPNQPQHF	TGTGCCAGCTCGCGAGCCCCCAATCAGCCCCAGCATTTT
TRBV7-3	TRBJ2-7	.	TRBD2	CASSLDPSGRENYEQYF	TGTGCCAGCAGCTTAGATCCAAGCGGGAGGGAAAACTACGAGCAGTACTTC
TRBV12-2	TRBJ2-5	.	.	CASRLAAMGWPSQETQYF	TGTGCAAGTCGCTTAGCGGCGATGGGCTGGCCCTCCCAAGAGACCCAGTACTTC
TRBV6-5	TRBJ1-1	.	TRBD1	CASSSRQGAQVTEAFF	TGTGCCAGCAGTTCTCGACAGGGGGCGCAGGTCACTGAAGCTTTCTTT
TRBV4-3	TRBJ2-2	.	TRBD2	CASSQGRLAGAPGTGELFF	TGCGCCAGCAGCCAAGGTCGGCTAGCGGGAGCTCCGGGGACCGGGGAGCTGTTTTTT
TRBV5-4	TRBJ2-3	.	TRBD1	CASSLRDRGHYTQYF	TGTGCCAGCAGCCTCCGGGACAGGGGGCATTATACGCAGTATTTT
TRBV6-1	TRBJ1-4	.	.	CASSDGGPSEKLFF	TGTGCCAGCAGTGACGGGGGGCCAAGTGAAAAACTGTTTTTT
TRBV11-1	TRBJ2-3	few	TRBD2	CASSSFSGGAKDTQYF	TGTGCCAGCAGCTCCTTTAGCGGGGGGGCTAAGGATACGCAGTATTTT
TRBV28	TRBJ2-7	.	.	CASSFSLSYEQYF	TGTGCCAGCAGTTTCAGTCTCTCCTACGAGCAGTACTTC
TRBV11-2	TRBJ2-2	once	.	CASSRAGGATGELFF	TGTGCCAGCAGCCGCGCGGGCGGAGCCACCGGGGAGCTGTTTTTT
TRBV7-6	TRBJ2-1	.	.	CASSLGHLTYNEQFF	TGTGCCAGCAGCTTAGGCCATCTTACTTACAATGAGCAGTTCTTC
TRBV2	TRBJ2-5	.	TRBD2	CASRTSGGRETQYF	TGTGCCAGCAGGACTAGCGGGGGTCGAGAGACCCAGTACTTC
TRBV6-5	TRBJ1-2	.	.	CASSSVGEGYTF	TGTGCCAGCAGTTCGGTGGGAGAAGGCTACACCTTC
TRBV7-9	TRBJ1-3	.	.	CSSSQGSGNTIYF	TGTTCCAGCAGTCAGGGCTCTGGAAACACCATATATTTT
TRBV6-1	TRBJ2-1	.	TRBD2	CASRGRLAGFNEQFF	TGTGCCAGCAGGGGGCGGCTAGCGGGGTTCAATGAGCAGTTCTTC
TRBV18	TRBJ2-3	once	.	CASSPMDGSQQGADTQYF	TGTGCCAGCTCACCAATGGACGGTTCCCAACAAGGGGCAGATACGCAGTATTTT
TRBV7-2	TRBJ2-1	few	TRBD2	CASSSRTSGGPYNEQFF	TGTGCCAGCAGCTCGCGGACTAGCGGGGGGCCCTACAATGAGCAGTTCTTC
TRBV2	TRBJ1-4	.	.	CASLRSSATNEKLFF	TGTGCCAGCCTCCGGTCTTCGGCAACTAATGAAAAACTGTTTTTT
TRBV5-1	TRBJ1-2	.	.	CASSSQPGGGYTF	TGCGCCAGCAGCTCCCAACCCGGGGGTGGCTACACCTTC
TRBV4-1	TRBJ2-7	.	TRBD2	CASSRGLAGYEQYF	TGCGCCAGCAGCCGGGGACTAGCGGGCTACGAGCAGTACTTC
TRBV28	TRBJ2-2	.	TRBD2	CASTPTGGIGTGELFF	TGTGCCAGTACGCCCACGGGGGGAATAGGAACCGGGGAGCTGTTTTTT
TRBV28	TRBJ2-1	.	.	CATLSYNEQFF	TGTGCCACCCTTTCCTACAATGAGCAGTTCTTC
TRBV18	TRBJ1-1	.	.	CASSPRGKTEAFF	TGTGCCAGCTCACCGCGGGGGAAAACTGAAGCTTTCTTT
TRBV18	TRBJ1-5	.	.	CASSPRADSYQPQHF	TGTGCCAGCTCACCGAGGGCAGATAGCTATCAGCCCCAGCATTTT
TRBV5-1	TRBJ2-5	.	TRBD2	CASSPGLAGEGRETQYF	TGCGCCAGCAGCCCGGGACTAGCGGGAGAAGGGAGAGAGACCCAGTACTTC
TRBV6-1	TRBJ2-7	.	TRBD2	CASTTGGILYEQYF	TGTGCCAGCACCACCGGGGGGATTCTCTACGAGCAGTACTTC
TRBV6-1	TRBJ1-2	.	.	CASRGTRAVPSF	TGTGCCAGCAGAGGAACGCGGGCAGTACCCTCCTTC
TRBV7-9	TRBJ2-2	.	TRBD1	CASSPDRGARELFF	TGTGCCAGCAGTCCCGACAGGGGCGCAAGGGAGCTGTTTTTT
TRBV6-5	TRBJ2-7	.	.	CASSAQGISYEQYF	TGTGCCAGCAGCGCCCAGGGGATCTCCTACGAGCAGTACTTC
TRBV6-6	TRBJ1-4	.	.	CASSYPRGEKLFF	TGTGCCAGCAGTTACCCCAGAGGTGAAAAACTGTTTTTT
TRBV7-2	TRBJ1-4	.	.	CASRTGTIGEKLFF	TGTGCCAGCAGAACCGGGACAATTGGCGAAAAACTGTTTTTT
TRBV5-1	TRBJ2-3	.	.	CASSPRGSGLSTDTQYF	TGCGCCAGCAGCCCAAGGGGCAGCGGGCTAAGCACAGATACGCAGTATTTT
TRBV7-8	TRBJ2-3	.	.	CASSSEFAAASTDTQYF	TGTGCCAGCAGCTCCGAGTTTGCAGCGGCTAGCACAGATACGCAGTATTTT
TRBV28	TRBJ2-7	.	.	CASGSLEQYF	TGTGCCAGCGGTAGCCTGGAGCAGTACTTC
TRBV2	TRBJ1-5	once	.	CASSERRSNQPQHF	TGTGCCAGCAGTGAACGGAGAAGCAATCAGCCCCAGCATTTT
TRBV4-2	TRBJ2-1	.	TRBD2	CASTPRIAGATYNEQFF	TGTGCCAGCACCCCTAGGATAGCGGGAGCGACCTACAATGAGCAGTTCTTC
TRBV11-2	TRBJ1-3	.	.	CASSFGQTISSGNTIYF	TGTGCCAGCAGCTTTGGGCAGACCATAAGCTCTGGAAACACCATATATTTT
TRBV7-9	TRBJ1-1	.	.	CASSGGRGRLNTEAFF	TGTGCCAGCAGCGGAGGGAGGGGCAGGTTGAACACTGAAGCTTTCTTT
TRBV28	TRBJ2-7	.	TRBD2	CASSLILAGGEQYF	TGTGCCAGCAGTTTAATCCTAGCGGGAGGCGAGCAGTACTTC
TRBV6-5	TRBJ1-4	few	.	CASSYQAGDPKEKLFF	TGTGCCAGCAGTTACCAAGCGGGGGACCCGAAGGAAAAACTGTTTTTT
TRBV13	TRBJ2-3	medium-sized	TRBD2	CASSLAGLAGFTDTQYF	TGTGCCAGCAGCTTAGCGGGACTAGCGGGATTCACAGATACGCAGTATTTT
TRBV19	TRBJ2-6	.	TRBD1	CASSFRDRGTGANVLTF	TGTGCCAGTAGTTTCCGGGACAGGGGGACTGGGGCCAACGTCCTGACTTTC
TRBV7-6	TRBJ1-2	once	TRBD1	CASSPGQGLSYGYTF	TGTGCCAGCAGCCCGGGACAGGGGTTGAGTTATGGCTACACCTTC
TRBV15	TRBJ2-2	.	.	CATSRDRGSAGELFF	TGTGCCACCAGCAGAGATAGGGGGAGCGCCGGGGAGCTGTTTTTT
TRBV4-1	TRBJ2-5	.	TRBD2	CASSQASGSRETQYF	TGCGCCAGCAGCCAAGCTAGCGGGAGCCGGGAGACCCAGTACTTC
TRBV6-5	TRBJ2-7	.	.	CASSYERAHEQYF	TGTGCCAGCAGTTACGAGAGGGCCCACGAGCAGTACTTC
TRBV6-1	TRBJ2-7	once	.	CSVGPGWYEQYF	TGTTCCGTGGGGCCAGGTTGGTACGAGCAGTACTTC
TRBV5-5	TRBJ2-1	.	.	CASSLRPGVVDEQFF	TGTGCCAGCAGCTTGCGTCCAGGGGTGGTCGATGAGCAGTTCTTC